The rows below give T cell receptor beta chains drawn from one sample of a study of long-term antiretroviral therapy in people with HIV. Data came from immunoSEQ multiplex PCR; TCRdb stores just in-frame clones and leaves some out. The sample carries over 30,000 clones, about three quarters recorded once. This sample comprised unsorted PBMCs, obtained 3.1 years after starting antiretroviral therapy. These receptors came from a woman aged 50 to 60 with HIV. The CDR3 runs from the conserved cysteine through the conserved F or W. A D gene is named only where the DNA matches it firmly. Rows may omit the clone size; those that give it use once, few, many or a size class.

>.|TRBJ2-1|TRBV9|few
CASSPGTVYNEQFF
TGTGCCAGCAGCCCCGGGACGGTTTACAATGAGCAGTTCTTC
>.|TRBJ1-1|TRBV14|.
CASSQGHPEAFF
TGTGCCAGCAGCCAAGGGCATCCTGAAGCTTTCTTT
>.|TRBJ2-3|TRBV6-5|.
CASSYTGARSTDTQYF
TGTGCCAGCAGTTATACGGGAGCGCGTAGCACAGATACGCAGTATTTT
>.|TRBJ1-2|TRBV6-5|.
CASTPLGGGEGGYTF
TGTGCCAGCACCCCCCTCGGGGGGGGTGAGGGTGGCTACACCTTC
>.|TRBJ1-2|TRBV28|.
CASSWKAYGYTF
TGTGCCAGTTCCTGGAAAGCCTATGGCTACACCTTC
>.|TRBJ2-1|TRBV5-1|.
CASSFYSKNVVSEQFF
TGCGCCAGCAGCTTTTACAGTAAGAACGTGGTAAGTGAGCAGTTCTTC
>.|TRBJ1-4|TRBV27|few
CASSLARTNEKLFF
TGTGCCAGCAGTTTAGCGAGAACTAATGAAAAACTGTTTTTT
>.|TRBJ2-5|TRBV18|.
CASSPGTQETQYF
TGTGCCAGCTCCCCAGGGACCCAAGAGACCCAGTACTTC
>TRBD1|TRBJ1-1|TRBV19|.
CASSPRQGKNTEAFF
TGTGCCAGTAGTCCGAGACAGGGGAAGAACACTGAAGCTTTCTTT
>.|TRBJ2-1|TRBV12-5|.
CASGLATTGSSYNEQFF
TGTGCTAGTGGTTTGGCAACCACAGGGAGCTCCTACAATGAGCAGTTCTTC
>.|TRBJ2-2|TRBV7-9|.
CASSLRTAPGTGELFF
TGTGCCAGCAGCCTAAGGACAGCCCCCGGAACCGGGGAGCTGTTTTTT
>TRBD1|TRBJ1-3|TRBV7-2|.
CASSPTQGVPGNTIYF
TGTGCCAGCAGCCCCACACAGGGGGTGCCTGGAAACACCATATATTTT
>.|TRBJ1-5|TRBV6-1|.
CASRGEWGQGQPQHF
TGTGCCAGCAGGGGGGAGTGGGGCCAGGGGCAGCCCCAGCATTTT
>TRBD2|TRBJ2-3|TRBV7-9|.
CASSLVGLAALSTDTQYF
TGTGCCAGCAGCTTAGTAGGACTAGCGGCTCTAAGCACAGATACGCAGTATTTT
>.|TRBJ2-1|TRBV9|.
CASSSLARVSSYNEQFF
TGTGCCAGCAGCTCCCTTGCGAGGGTTAGCTCCTACAATGAGCAGTTCTTC
>TRBD1|TRBJ1-5|TRBV19|.
CASSTGDRGGNQPQHF
TGTGCCAGTAGTACTGGGGACAGGGGCGGCAATCAGCCCCAGCATTTT
>.|TRBJ1-1|TRBV7-9|.
CASSPRGNVIYGNTEAFF
TGTGCCAGCAGCCCGAGGGGCAACGTGATATATGGGAACACTGAAGCTTTCTTT
>TRBD1|TRBJ1-6|TRBV28|.
CASSQTGMGNSPLHF
TGTGCCAGCAGCCAGACAGGGATGGGGAATTCACCCCTCCACTTT
>.|TRBJ2-7|TRBV27|.
CASSLSGGVERDTQYF
TGTGCCAGCAGTTTATCTGGGGGGGTGGAGCGGGACACGCAGTACTTC
>.|TRBJ2-1|TRBV29-1|.
CSVEAPASLYNEQFF
TGCAGCGTTGAGGCCCCAGCGTCCCTCTACAATGAGCAGTTCTTC
>TRBD1|TRBJ1-1|TRBV2|.
CASTMDREAGGLNTEAFF
TGTGCCAGCACGATGGACAGGGAGGCTGGGGGGTTGAACACTGAAGCTTTCTTT
>TRBD1|TRBJ1-4|TRBV6-5|once
CASSYSGQGLNEKLFF
TGTGCCAGCAGTTACTCGGGACAGGGCCTTAATGAAAAACTGTTTTTT
>TRBD1|TRBJ1-1|TRBV5-6|.
CASSPETGKYDTEAFF
TGTGCCAGCAGCCCTGAGACAGGGAAATACGACACTGAAGCTTTCTTT
>.|TRBJ2-1|TRBV5-5|.
CASVQLLVSLGGWVNEQFF
TGTGCCAGCGTCCAGCTTCTGGTTTCTTTAGGAGGGTGGGTTAATGAGCAGTTCTTC
>.|TRBJ1-2|TRBV2|.
CASSIAPYGYTF
TGTGCCAGCAGTATAGCTCCTTATGGCTACACCTTC
>TRBD2|TRBJ2-5|TRBV7-7|.
CASSLLAGGRFETQYF
TGTGCCAGCAGCTTACTAGCGGGGGGGCGGTTCGAGACCCAGTACTTC
>.|TRBJ2-1|TRBV7-8|.
CASSLPNLSYNEQFF
TGTGCCAGCAGCTTACCGAACCTTTCATACAATGAGCAGTTCTTC
>.|TRBJ2-2|TRBV10-2|medium-sized
CASSDRGAGELFF
TGCGCCAGCAGTGACAGGGGGGCCGGGGAGCTGTTTTTT
>.|TRBJ1-1|TRBV5-1|.
CASSLGRSNMNTEAFF
TGCGCCAGCAGCTTGGGCAGGTCGAATATGAACACTGAAGCTTTCTTT
>.|TRBJ2-1|TRBV18|.
CASSPQQPRPGSYNEQFF
TGTGCCAGCTCACCACAACAGCCCCGACCTGGGTCCTACAATGAGCAGTTCTTC
>TRBD2|TRBJ2-5|TRBV9|.
CASSGLGGAQETQYF
TGTGCCAGCAGCGGGCTCGGGGGGGCCCAAGAGACCCAGTACTTC
>TRBD1|TRBJ1-6|TRBV19|.
CASKPGQGASSYNSPLHF
TGTGCCAGTAAGCCGGGACAGGGGGCAAGCTCCTATAATTCACCCCTCCACTTT
>.|TRBJ2-7|TRBV5-3|few
CARSFSRNGAYF
TGTGCCAGAAGCTTTTCCAGAAATGGAGCGTACTTC
>.|TRBJ2-1|TRBV30|.
CAWSASNEQFF
TGTGCCTGGAGTGCGTCCAATGAGCAGTTCTTC
>TRBD1|TRBJ2-1|TRBV7-6|.
CASSPPPGDSAHNEQFF
TGTGCCAGCAGCCCGCCCCCCGGGGACAGCGCACACAATGAGCAGTTCTTC
>TRBD2|TRBJ2-3|TRBV15|.
CATSRASGGGADTQYF
TGTGCCACCAGCAGAGCATCGGGCGGGGGGGCTGATACGCAGTATTTT
>TRBD1|TRBJ1-5|TRBV28|.
CASSPTGSNQPQHF
TGTGCCAGCAGTCCGACAGGGAGCAATCAGCCCCAGCATTTT
>.|TRBJ1-1|TRBV6-6|.
CASSYGTTQENTEAFF
TGTGCCAGCAGTTACGGAACCACACAGGAAAACACTGAAGCTTTCTTT
>.|TRBJ1-3|TRBV9|.
CASSPTMFSGNTIYF
TGTGCCAGCAGCCCTACGATGTTCTCTGGAAACACCATATATTTT
>.|TRBJ1-1|TRBV6-5|.
CASSYSMGNPEAFF
TGTGCCAGCAGTTACTCGATGGGGAACCCTGAAGCTTTCTTT
>.|TRBJ2-5|TRBV5-1|.
CASSQSQGYGETQYF
TGCGCCAGCAGCCAATCTCAGGGGTACGGGGAGACCCAGTACTTC
>TRBD2|TRBJ2-1|TRBV9|.
CASSPGGERFF
TGTGCCAGCAGCCCCGGGGGGGAGCGGTTCTTC
>TRBD2|TRBJ2-2|TRBV11-2|few
CASSFAPLAVDTGELFF
TGTGCCAGCAGCTTCGCCCCTCTAGCGGTAGACACCGGGGAGCTGTTTTTT
>.|TRBJ1-4|TRBV2|.
CASIGVEDEKLFF
TGTGCCAGCATTGGTGTCGAGGATGAAAAACTGTTTTTT
>.|TRBJ1-1|TRBV5-5|once
CASSSPWGALNTEAFF
TGTGCCAGCAGCTCACCCTGGGGAGCTTTGAACACTGAAGCTTTCTTT
>.|TRBJ1-4|TRBV27|.
CASSFLSRGEKLFF
TGTGCCAGCAGTTTCTTATCCAGGGGTGAAAAACTGTTTTTT
>.|TRBJ2-1|TRBV5-5|.
CASSSRDGYNEQFF
TGTGCCAGCAGCTCCCGGGATGGATACAATGAGCAGTTCTTC
>TRBD1|TRBJ1-5|TRBV19|.
CASTLTGYNQPQHF
TGTGCCAGTACCCTGACAGGGTACAATCAGCCCCAGCATTTT
>TRBD1|TRBJ2-7|TRBV2|.
CASRKTGGEQYF
TGTGCCAGCAGAAAGACAGGGGGTGAGCAGTACTTC
>TRBD2|TRBJ2-1|TRBV25-1|few
CASSELTSGGVNEQFF
TGTGCCAGCAGTGAATTAACCAGCGGGGGAGTCAATGAGCAGTTCTTC
>.|TRBJ2-1|TRBV9|.
CASRGGGKGVLQGEQFF
TGTGCCAGCAGGGGAGGGGGGAAAGGGGTACTACAGGGTGAGCAGTTCTTC
>.|TRBJ1-6|TRBV19|few
CASSITGYNSPLHF
TGTGCCAGTAGTATAACAGGGTATAATTCACCCCTCCACTTT
>TRBD1|TRBJ1-3|TRBV19|.
CASRSRTGGSGNTIYF
TGTGCCAGTAGGTCCCGCACAGGGGGCTCTGGAAACACCATATATTTT
>.|TRBJ1-2|TRBV30|.
CAWGNRRDLTLYGYTF
TGTGCCTGGGGAAACCGGAGGGACTTAACTCTCTATGGCTACACCTTC
>TRBD1|TRBJ2-1|TRBV4-2|.
CASSPPQVTGRMREQFF
TGTGCCAGCAGCCCGCCTCAAGTGACAGGGCGAATGCGTGAGCAGTTCTTC
>TRBD2|TRBJ2-5|TRBV6-5|.
CATRLAGGPQETQYF
TGTGCCACCCGACTAGCGGGGGGCCCCCAAGAGACCCAGTACTTC